Below, one TCR beta chain is given with its context. This specimen belongs to a study of T cell responses to AZD1222 COVID-19 vaccine. Profiling relied on immunoSEQ multiplex PCR, and the TCRdb table lists in-frame clones only, not all of them. Of around 210,000 clones detected, roughly 94% appear once; the ten largest clones hold approximately 1.7%. With 3 bases removed from V and 5 bases from J, the gap between germline ends came to 13 bases. In germline, CDR1 is SGDLS, CDR2 YYNGEE. CDR3 length equals 14 residues. The material sequenced was peripheral blood, taken 28 days after the second dose of the MenACWY control vaccine. This TCR was sampled from an adult who received the MenACWY meningococcal vaccine as a control. The chain uses TRBV9 and TRBJ2-3, with D hard to call. CDR3 nucleotide sequence: TGTGCCAGCAGCGCCCAACACCACGGAGATACGCAGTATTTT. Its translation is CASSAQHHGDTQYF.